The 24 T cell receptor beta chains below come from one sample, sequenced in a study of T cell repertoires in ileal Crohn's disease. Measured with immunoSEQ multiplex PCR; TCRdb has only the in-frame clones, and not every one. This table holds 30,000 to 35,000 clones, about 80% found once. The sequencing sample was made of ileal tissue. The receptors stem from an adult with Crohn's disease.

A remark on this clone: Within the sample, other DNA sequences also encode this same CDR3. The CDR3 DNA reads TGTGCCAGCAGTCCACTCAACAGGGGGGAAGCTTTCTTT. Encoded protein: CASSPLNRGEAFF. The genes are TRBV6-6 and TRBJ1-1; TRBD1 matches at 8 bases. The CDR3 is 13 residues long. J was trimmed by 8 bases and V by 5 bases; bases with no gene match: 7. From germline, CDR1 is MNHNY and CDR2 SVGAGI (reference sequence).

J is TRBJ2-7 and V is TRBV11-2, with D perhaps matching TRBD2 (6 bases). CDR1 is SGHAT, CDR2 FQNNGV, per germline. This CDR3 comprises 15 residues. Trimming shortened V by 0 bases and J by 3 bases, and 12 bases separated the two germline ends. CDR3 region: CASSLDRDSFYEQYF. CDR3 nucleotides: TGTGCCAGCAGCTTAGATCGGGACTCCTTCTACGAGCAGTACTTC.

The chain combines TRBV6-5 with TRBJ1-2, with TRBD1 as a possible D gene (5 bases). Germline CDR1 reads MNHEY; CDR2 reads SVGAGI. The CDR3 has 12 amino acids. Trimming cost V 7 bases and J 6 bases, with 12 bases left between them. Here the CDR3 reads CASMGGVHGYTF. The CDR3 DNA sequence: TGTGCCAGCATGGGGGGGGTTCATGGCTACACCTTC.

The chain employs TRBV9 and TRBJ2-4, with 8 bases fitting TRBD2. Germline CDR1 and CDR2: SGDLS and YYNGEE. V lost 0 bases to trimming and J lost 0 bases; unmatched junction nucleotides: 8. The length of the CDR3 is 18 residues. The CDR3 region has the DNA TGTGCCAGCAGCGTAGCCAGCGGGGGAGATCTAGCCAAAAACATTCAGTACTTC. Its translation: CASSVASGGDLAKNIQYF.

This clone has a single count. V is TRBV30 and J is TRBJ2-7; D remains ambiguous. The CDR3 is 14 residues long. Germline-derived CDR1 and CDR2 are GTSNPN and SVGIG (reference sequence). The V end was cut by 3 bases, the J end by 2 bases, with 14 bases between. The CDR3 loop is CAWSSREKPYEQYF. The CDR3 DNA follows: TGTGCCTGGAGCTCCCGCGAGAAGCCCTACGAGCAGTACTTC.

In the case of this clone: This same CDR3 is encoded by further DNA sequences in the sample. This chain uses TRBV7-7 with TRBJ2-7; maybe TRBD2 (6 bases). The V and J ends lost 5 bases and 0 bases respectively, with 11 bases between them. CDR1 is SSHAT and CDR2 is FNYEAQ in the germline V gene (reference sequence). This CDR3 comprises 14 residues. This chain's CDR3 is CASSPGGLSYEQYF. The CDR3, as DNA: TGTGCCAGCAGCCCCGGGGGTCTCTCCTACGAGCAGTACTTC.

This clone was seen once. At the DNA level, this CDR3 is encoded by other sequences in the same sample as well. V gene TRBV5-1 combines with J gene TRBJ1-1, with D possibly matching TRBD1 (5 bases). Germline-derived CDR1 and CDR2 are SGHRS and YFSETQ. This CDR3 has 15 residues. The germline V and J ends were trimmed by 0 bases and 4 bases, with 13 bases remaining between them. In nucleotides, the CDR3 is TGCGCCAGCAGCTTGGTAGGAGGGGCGGGCACTGAAGCTTTCTTT. This encodes CASSLVGGAGTEAFF.

CDR3 in DNA: TGTGCCTGGAGTCTGGCCAACACTGAAGCTTTCTTT. The encoded protein is CAWSLANTEAFF. The chain employs TRBV30 and TRBJ1-1; D is unclear. V was trimmed by 2 bases and J by 2 bases, leaving 6 bases between them. Germline V lookup: CDR1 GTSNPN, CDR2 SVGIG (reference sequence). CDR3 length: 12 residues.

V and J are TRBV5-1 and TRBJ2-1; D is possibly TRBD2 (6 bases). V was pared by 0 bases and J by 9 bases, with 16 bases between. Looked up from germline, CDR1 is SGHRS and CDR2 is YFSETQ. This CDR3 has 15 amino acids. The CDR3 region has the DNA TGCGCCAGCAGCTTGGACCCCCGGATGGGAGGTGAGCAGTTCTTC. Translating gives CASSLDPRMGGEQFF.

The chain carries TRBV2 and TRBJ2-2; D perhaps matches TRBD1 (6 bases). Germline V gene sequence: CDR1 SNHLY, CDR2 FYNNEI. The CDR3 has 15 amino acids. Between the trimmed V and J ends, which lost 9 bases and 0 bases, there was a span of 14 bases. CDR3 residues: CARPRTESNTGELFF. In DNA form, the CDR3 reads TGTGCCAGGCCTCGGACAGAATCGAACACCGGGGAGCTGTTTTTT.

V and J are TRBV4-3 and TRBJ2-7; no clear D gene. Germline V CDR1 and CDR2: LGHNA, YSLEER. Trimming shortened V by 1 base and J by 0 bases, and 10 bases separated the two germline ends. The CDR3 is made up of 15 amino acids. The CDR3 DNA follows: TGCGCCAGCAGCCAAGGCAGTGCACCCTCCTACGAGCAGTACTTC. This encodes CASSQGSAPSYEQYF.

The V gene is TRBV25-1, the J gene TRBJ1-3; 8 bases match TRBD1. With 3 bases clipped from V and 2 bases from J, the junction kept 3 bases outside the gene matches. Germline CDR1 is MGHDK and CDR2 is SYGVNS. CDR3 length equals 15 residues. The CDR3 coding sequence is TGTGCCAGCAGTGACCAGACAGGGGCTGGAAACACCATATATTTT. This translates into CASSDQTGAGNTIYF.

CDR3 bases: TGCGCCAGCAGTGGGACTAGCTCCAACTACGAGCAGTACTTC. Translating it yields CASSGTSSNYEQYF. This chain connects TRBV10-2 to TRBJ2-7; TRBD2 agrees at 8 bases. After removal of 4 bases from V and 3 bases from J, the junction contained 5 bases not matched to a gene. Germline V lookup: CDR1 WSHSY, CDR2 SAAADI. The CDR3 spans 14 residues.

The V and J genes are TRBV19 and TRBJ2-3; a possible D gene is TRBD1 (7 bases). Trimming took 3 bases from V and 0 from J, leaving 13 bases between them. CDR3 length: 16 amino acids. The germline V gene encodes CDR1 LNHDA and CDR2 SQIVND (reference sequence). CDR3 sequence (DNA): TGTGCCAGTAGTATCGACCAGGGGGGAAGCACAGATACGCAGTATTTT. Its translation is CASSIDQGGSTDTQYF.

The V and J genes are TRBV25-1 and TRBJ2-7; TRBD1 aligns across 7 bases. This CDR3 region has 13 residues. V lost 3 bases to trimming and J lost 6 bases; unmatched junction nucleotides: 5. Germline CDR1 and CDR2: MGHDK and SYGVNS. CDR3 bases: TGTGCCAGCAGTGACCTAACAGGGGCCGAGCAGTACTTC. Encoded protein: CASSDLTGAEQYF.

This chain uses TRBV5-5 with TRBJ2-5; 10 bases align to TRBD1. Germline V gene data show CDR1 as SGHKS and CDR2 as YYEKEE (reference sequence). This CDR3 contains 16 residues. V was clipped by 1 base and J by 5 bases; unmatched bases: 8. The CDR3 DNA reads TGTGCCAGCAGCTTGTTGGAGACAGGGGGCTGGGAGACCCAGTACTTC. Translated: CASSLLETGGWETQYF.

V gene TRBV7-6 combines with J gene TRBJ2-3; 14 bases match TRBD2. V lost 5 bases, J lost 4 bases, and 8 bases stayed unmatched. Germline values: CDR1 SGHVS, CDR2 FNYEAQ. The CDR3 totals 17 residues. CDR3 region: CASSQGLAGGLADTQYF. CDR3 DNA sequence: TGTGCCAGCAGCCAAGGACTAGCGGGAGGTTTGGCAGATACGCAGTATTTT.

The chain carries TRBV7-9 and TRBJ2-1, with 7 bases lining up with TRBD1. Germline values: CDR1 SEHNR, CDR2 FQNEAQ (reference sequence). The V and J ends lost 11 bases and 10 bases, in that order; junction bases with no gene match: 14. The CDR3 runs to 13 residues. This chain's CDR3 is CAWKSYRGGEQFF. In DNA, the CDR3 is TGTGCCTGGAAGTCTTACAGGGGCGGGGAGCAGTTCTTC.

The sample holds one count of this clone. The chain uses TRBV27 and TRBJ1-1, with a tentative D call TRBD1 (5 bases). This CDR3 is built from 13 residues. Looked up from germline, CDR1 is MNHEY and CDR2 is SMNVEV (reference sequence). V lost 5 bases and J 4 bases, leaving 11 bases between the germline ends. CDR3 DNA: TGTGCCAGCAGTCCCGGGGGGATCACTGAAGCTTTCTTT. This codes for CASSPGGITEAFF.

The gene calls are TRBV7-2 and TRBJ2-7; TRBD1 agrees at 7 bases. V lost 6 bases, J lost 3 bases, and 11 bases stayed unmatched. CDR3 length equals 15 residues. The germline CDR1 and CDR2 sequences are SGHTA and FQGNSA. This CDR3 reads CASSVFSGQNYEQYF. As DNA, the CDR3 is TGTGCCAGCAGTGTGTTTTCGGGACAGAACTACGAGCAGTACTTC.

The V gene is TRBV5-1, the J gene TRBJ2-5; tentative D call: TRBD2 (7 bases). TRBJ2-7 matches the DNA end more closely, so the J call is doubtful. CDR1 and CDR2 from the germline V gene are SGHRS and YFSETQ. The CDR3 runs 17 residues. Here the CDR3 reads CASSLWTSPLGGGEQYF. The CDR3 DNA reads TGCGCCAGCAGCTTGTGGACTAGTCCCCTCGGGGGCGGCGAGCAGTACTTC.

The J gene is TRBJ2-7, the V gene TRBV2; 8 positions match TRBD2. Germline V gene lookup returns CDR1 SNHLY and CDR2 FYNNEI. The CDR3 extends over 15 amino acids. The junction had 9 bases not matched to a gene; V was cut back by 5 bases and J by 3 bases. The CDR3 DNA reads as TGTGCCAGCAGTTTTTCTCCGGGGGGGGGCTACGAGCAGTACTTC. Its translation: CASSFSPGGGYEQYF.

This chain joins TRBV11-2 and TRBJ2-7, with a possible D match to TRBD2 (6 bases). The CDR3 extends over 15 amino acids. CDR1 is SGHAT, CDR2 FQNNGV, per germline. V was clipped by 5 bases and J by 3 bases, with 17 bases between them. CDR3 sequence (DNA): TGTGCCAGCAGCCCCACCCCGGGAGTGCGCTACGAGCAGTACTTC. As protein: CASSPTPGVRYEQYF.

In the case of this clone: Additional DNA sequences in this sample encode the identical CDR3. The chain is built from TRBV7-2 and TRBJ1-2, with 7 nucleotides matching TRBD1. The germline gives CDR1 SGHTA, CDR2 FQGNSA. The CDR3 sequence is 12 residues long. V gave up 4 bases and J gave up 7 bases; unmatched junction bases: 3. CDR3 DNA: TGTGCCAGCAGCTCAAACAGGGGTGGCTACACCTTC. Amino acids: CASSSNRGGYTF.